Following are 28 T cell receptor beta chains from one sample sequenced in a study of T cell clusters in autoimmune cytopenias. One tube held mixed TRB-A and TRB-B primer pools for touch-down PCR. TCRdb reanalyzed the multiplex PCR reads and collapses them to one entry per CDR3 protein, without DNA. This specimen shows about 6,300 distinct CDR3 sequences; the ten leading clones hold roughly 8.2%. TRB amplification used approximately 250 ng of peripheral blood genomic DNA. This same sample was also part of a study on T cell repertoires in aging, cancer and after chemotherapy.

Sequencing was carried out using peripheral blood. These receptors all stem from a human donor in good health.

This chain links TRBV11-3 with TRBJ1-1. This CDR3 region has 12 residues. Germline V gene data show CDR1 as SGHNT and CDR2 as YENEEA. Here the CDR3 reads CASSFSDTEAFF. Variable domain in full (rest from reference TRBV11-3 and TRBJ1-1): EAGVVQSPRYKIIEKKQPVAFWCNPISGHNTLYWYLQNLGQGPELLIRYENEEAVDDSQLPKDRFSAERLKGVDSTLKIQPAELGDSAVYLCASSFSDTEAFFGQGTRLTVV.

This chain links TRBV6-1 with TRBJ1-6; the D gene TCRdb calls, TRBD1, cannot be checked with no DNA. Germline V lookup: CDR1 MNHNS, CDR2 SASEGT. The CDR3 sequence is 16 residues long. The CDR3: CASTFGTGGLNSPLHF.

This clonotype shows up as medium-sized (0.01 to 0.1%) by frequency. The chain joins TRBV19 to TRBJ1-1. Germline V gene data show CDR1 as LNHDA and CDR2 as SQIVND (reference sequence). This CDR3 has 17 residues. This chain's CDR3 is CASSQDRVGAMNTEAFF.

The chain uses TRBV19 and TRBJ1-1; checking the TCRdb D call of TRBD1 is not possible without DNA. Germline values: CDR1 LNHDA, CDR2 SQIVND (reference sequence). The CDR3 length is 12 residues. The CDR3 spells CANSRTGFGAFF.

The chain recombines TRBV6-5 with TRBJ2-2; TCRdb calls TRBD1, which cannot be checked without DNA. Per the germline V gene, CDR1 is MNHEY and CDR2 is SVGAGI. CDR3 length: 14 residues. CDR3 protein: CASSRDRGDGELFF.

This chain links TRBV12-3 or TRBV12-4 with TRBJ1-5. The CDR3 has 15 residues. The CDR3 loop reads CVSSLHETSNQPQHF.

The rearrangement links TRBV6-5 to TRBJ1-1; TCRdb selects TRBD1, and the lack of DNA leaves this call unchecked. The CDR3 length is 13 residues. Germline CDR1 is MNHEY and CDR2 is SVGAGI. The CDR3 reads CASSSDRATEAFF.

The chain has TRBV19 and TRBJ1-1; TCRdb indicates TRBD1, and absent DNA this call remains unverified. This CDR3 has 14 amino acids. CDR1 and CDR2 from the germline V gene are LNHDA and SQIVND (reference sequence). CDR3 sequence: CASSVTGASAEAFF.

By frequency, this clonotype registers medium-sized. The CDR3 here is CASLDSRSSYNEQFF. This chain uses TRBV11-3 with TRBJ2-1; the TCRdb call, TRBD1, lacks DNA for checking. The CDR3 has 15 residues. Germline CDR1 reads SGHNT; CDR2 reads YENEEA.

V usage is TRBV15 and J usage is TRBJ2-7; the TRBD2 assignment by TCRdb is unverifiable without DNA. The length of the CDR3 is 16 residues. Germline lookup yields CDR1 LNHNV and CDR2 YYDKDF (reference sequence). The CDR3 sequence: CATSRGTSGGPSEQYF.

The chain links TRBV15 to TRBJ2-1. CDR1 LNHNV and CDR2 YYDKDF come from the germline V gene (reference sequence). The CDR3 runs 16 residues. The chain's CDR3 is CATSGETASSYNEQFF.

By frequency, this clonotype is medium-sized (0.01 to 0.1%). The rearrangement uses TRBV27 and TRBJ1-1; TCRdb returns TRBD1, unconfirmable since there is no DNA. This CDR3 is 14 amino acids long. CDR1 is MNHEY, CDR2 SMNVEV, per germline (reference sequence). CDR3 residues: CASSPATWNTEAFF.

This clonotype is called medium-sized based on its frequency. This chain uses TRBV19 with TRBJ2-7. Per germline, CDR1 LNHDA and CDR2 SQIVND (reference sequence). This CDR3 contains 14 residues. This CDR3 is CASSIDLGNYEQYF.

This chain uses TRBV30 with TRBJ2-7; the D call from TCRdb, TRBD1, cannot be confirmed without DNA. Looked up from germline, CDR1 is GTSNPN and CDR2 is SVGIG (reference sequence). This CDR3 region has 13 residues. CDR3: CAWRVDRDHEQYF.

The chain carries TRBV5-4 and TRBJ2-3; TCRdb reports TRBD1, a call that lacks DNA to check it against. The CDR3 consists of 13 residues. CDR1 and CDR2 (germline): SGHNT, YYREEE (reference sequence). The CDR3 protein is CASSGGGADTQYF.

This rearrangement joins TRBV5-6 to TRBJ1-3; TCRdb proposes TRBD1, but this gene call is untestable without DNA. Germline V gene lookup returns CDR1 SGHDT and CDR2 YYEEEE. The CDR3 has 19 amino acids. CDR3 residues: CASSLPPGRSVNSGNTIYF.

This clonotype is deemed medium-sized by its frequency. J is TRBJ1-2 and V is TRBV11-3; TCRdb returns TRBD1, unconfirmable since there is no DNA. CDR3 length equals 15 residues. Germline CDR1 reads SGHNT; CDR2 reads YENEEA. CDR3 protein: CASSSHGTGGYGYTF.

This clonotype counts as medium-sized (0.01 to 0.1%) by frequency. The V call is TRBV30, the J call TRBJ2-5. This CDR3 spans 11 amino acids. The germline gives CDR1 GTSNPN, CDR2 SVGIG (reference sequence). The CDR3 protein is CAWSVAETQYF.

This rearrangement joins TRBV6-5 to TRBJ1-3; the D gene TCRdb calls, TRBD1, cannot be checked with no DNA. CDR3 length: 16 amino acids. Germline V lookup: CDR1 MNHEY, CDR2 SVGAGI. The CDR3 loop reads CASRRTGGNWGNTIYF.

CDR3 region: CASTGRPPGQYF. The V and J genes are TRBV12-3 or TRBV12-4 and TRBJ2-7. This CDR3 is 12 amino acids long.

The chain links TRBV6-1 to TRBJ2-5; TCRdb's assignment of TRBD1 cannot be checked, as there is no DNA. Germline CDR1 and CDR2: MNHNS and SASEGT. This CDR3 region has 14 residues. Here the CDR3 reads CASKVGLPQETQYF.

The rearrangement links TRBV5-6 to TRBJ2-7; TCRdb proposes TRBD2, but this gene call is untestable without DNA. Germline V gives CDR1 SGHDT, CDR2 YYEEEE. The CDR3 covers 14 residues. This CDR3 is CASIRAGGRYEQYF.

V is TRBV6-1 and J is TRBJ2-1; checking the TCRdb D call of TRBD1 is not possible without DNA. This CDR3 region has 14 residues. Germline CDR1 is MNHNS and CDR2 is SASEGT. CDR3 region: CASSEVFSGTEQFF.

The rearrangement uses TRBV7-6 and TRBJ2-1; the D call from TCRdb, TRBD1, cannot be confirmed without DNA. This CDR3 comprises 15 residues. Per germline, CDR1 SGHVS and CDR2 FNYEAQ. The CDR3 reads CASSSGQGYYNEQFF.

V and J are TRBV27 and TRBJ1-2; no DNA is available, so the TRBD1 call from TCRdb remains unchecked. The CDR3 loop spans 15 amino acids. The V gene's germline CDR1 is MNHEY and CDR2 SMNVEV (reference sequence). The CDR3 sequence is CASSLSQTGFYGYTF.

This rearrangement joins TRBV6-2 or TRBV6-3 to TRBJ2-2; TCRdb names TRBD2, which stays unverified in the absence of DNA. The CDR3 covers 16 residues. Germline loops: CDR1 MNHEY, CDR2 SVGEGT. The CDR3 region is CASSLRAGGRGGELFF.

The chain is built from TRBV6-4 and TRBJ2-1; TCRdb proposes TRBD1, but this gene call is untestable without DNA. Looked up from germline, CDR1 is MRHNA and CDR2 is SNTAGT. This CDR3 is built from 15 residues. CDR3 protein: CASSDSPRTVNEQFF.

In terms of frequency, this clonotype is medium-sized. The chain couples TRBV19 to TRBJ2-3; TCRdb proposes TRBD2, but this gene call is untestable without DNA. Germline V gene data show CDR1 as LNHDA and CDR2 as SQIVND (reference sequence). The CDR3 length is 14 residues. This CDR3 is CASSIGLSTDTQYF.